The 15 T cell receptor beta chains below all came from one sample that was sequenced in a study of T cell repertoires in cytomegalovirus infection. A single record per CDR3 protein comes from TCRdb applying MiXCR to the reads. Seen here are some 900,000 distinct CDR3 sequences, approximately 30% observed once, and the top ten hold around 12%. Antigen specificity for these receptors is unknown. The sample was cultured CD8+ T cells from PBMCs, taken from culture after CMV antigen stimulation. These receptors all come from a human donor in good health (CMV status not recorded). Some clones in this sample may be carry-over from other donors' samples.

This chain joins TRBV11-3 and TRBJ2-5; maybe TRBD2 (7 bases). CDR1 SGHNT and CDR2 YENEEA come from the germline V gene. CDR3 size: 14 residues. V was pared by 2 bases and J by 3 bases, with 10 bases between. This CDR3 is CASSLPGGEETQYF. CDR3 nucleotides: TGTGCCAGCAGCTTACCGGGGGGCGAAGAGACCCAGTACTTC.

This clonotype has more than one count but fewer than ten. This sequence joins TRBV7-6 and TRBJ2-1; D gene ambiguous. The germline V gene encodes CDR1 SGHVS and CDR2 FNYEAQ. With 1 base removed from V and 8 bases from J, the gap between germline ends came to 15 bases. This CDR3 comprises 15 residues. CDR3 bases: TGTGCCAGCAGCTTAGAGATTAATTGGGCAGATGAGCAGTTCTTC. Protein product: CASSLEINWADEQFF.

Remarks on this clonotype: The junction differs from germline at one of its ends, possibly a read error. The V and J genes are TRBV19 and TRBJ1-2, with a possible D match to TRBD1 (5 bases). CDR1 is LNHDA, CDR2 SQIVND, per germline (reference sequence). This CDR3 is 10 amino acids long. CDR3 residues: CASSARDPCF. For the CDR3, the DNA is TGTGCCAGTAGTGCCCGGGACCCTTGCTTC.

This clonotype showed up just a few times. CDR3 loop: CASSLTRIGNQPQHF. The CDR3 nucleotides are TGTGCCAGCAGTTTAACAAGGATAGGCAATCAGCCCCAGCATTTT. V is TRBV27 and J is TRBJ1-5; unclear D gene. The CDR3 runs 15 residues. Trimming removed 2 bases at V and 2 bases at J, with 10 bases between. Germline V gene sequence: CDR1 MNHEY, CDR2 SMNVEV (reference sequence).

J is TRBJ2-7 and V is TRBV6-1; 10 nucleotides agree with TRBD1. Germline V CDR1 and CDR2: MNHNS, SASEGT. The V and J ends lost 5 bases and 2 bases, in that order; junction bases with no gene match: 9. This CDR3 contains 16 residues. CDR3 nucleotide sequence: TGTGCCAGCAGTTCTCACGCAGGGACAGGGGCCTACGAGCAGTACGTC. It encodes CASSSHAGTGAYEQYV.

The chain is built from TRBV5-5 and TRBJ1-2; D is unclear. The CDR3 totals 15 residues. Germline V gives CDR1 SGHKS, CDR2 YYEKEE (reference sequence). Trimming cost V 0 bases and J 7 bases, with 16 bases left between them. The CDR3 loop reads CASSLASLAATGYTF. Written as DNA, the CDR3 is TGTGCCAGCAGCTTGGCCTCCCTTGCGGCGACTGGCTACACCTTC.

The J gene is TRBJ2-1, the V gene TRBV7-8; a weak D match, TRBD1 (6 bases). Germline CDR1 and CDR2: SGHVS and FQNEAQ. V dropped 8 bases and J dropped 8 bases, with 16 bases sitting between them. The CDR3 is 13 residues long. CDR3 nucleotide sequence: TGTGCCAGCGGGACACCGGGATGGGATGAGCAGTTCTTC. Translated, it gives CASGTPGWDEQFF. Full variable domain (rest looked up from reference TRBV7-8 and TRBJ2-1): GAGVSQSPRYKVAKRGQDVALRCDPISGHVSLFWYQQALGQGPEFLTYFQNEAQLDKSGLPSDRFFAERPEGSVSTLKIQRTQQEDSAVYLCASGTPGWDEQFFGPGTRLTVL.

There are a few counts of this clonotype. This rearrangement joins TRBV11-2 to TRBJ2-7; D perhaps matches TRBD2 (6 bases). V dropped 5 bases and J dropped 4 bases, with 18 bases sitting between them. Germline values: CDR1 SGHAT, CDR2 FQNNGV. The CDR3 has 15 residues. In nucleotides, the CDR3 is TGTGCCAGCAGCCGCGGGCTAGCTGGAGGGTACGAGCAGTACTTC. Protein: CASSRGLAGGYEQYF.

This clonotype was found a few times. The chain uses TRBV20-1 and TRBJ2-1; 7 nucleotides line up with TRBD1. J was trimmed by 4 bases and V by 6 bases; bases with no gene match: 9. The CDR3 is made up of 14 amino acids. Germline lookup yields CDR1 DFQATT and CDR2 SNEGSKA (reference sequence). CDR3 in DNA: TGCAGTGCCCCTCAGGGACAGCTTTACAATGAGCAGTTCTTC. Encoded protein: CSAPQGQLYNEQFF.

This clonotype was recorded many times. CDR3 sequence reads: CASSSSRPGARDRKEDTQYF. The CDR3 nucleotides read TGTGCCAGCAGCTCCTCACGCCCGGGGGCCCGGGACAGGAAAGAAGATACGCAGTATTTT. This chain connects TRBV7-8 to TRBJ2-3; TRBD1 aligns across 8 bases. Trimming took 4 bases from V and 5 from J; bases not matched to a gene: 23. Germline V gene data show CDR1 as SGHVS and CDR2 as FQNEAQ. The CDR3 extends over 20 amino acids.

CDR3 sequence reads: CASSSQVSPTNYGYTF. DNA of the CDR3: TGTGCCAGCAGTTCCCAGGTCTCACCTACTAACTATGGCTACACCTTC. The chain combines TRBV6-1 with TRBJ1-2; D remains ambiguous. The CDR3 sequence is 16 residues long. In germline, CDR1 is MNHNS, CDR2 SASEGT. V gave up 5 bases and J gave up 0 bases, with 16 bases separating them.

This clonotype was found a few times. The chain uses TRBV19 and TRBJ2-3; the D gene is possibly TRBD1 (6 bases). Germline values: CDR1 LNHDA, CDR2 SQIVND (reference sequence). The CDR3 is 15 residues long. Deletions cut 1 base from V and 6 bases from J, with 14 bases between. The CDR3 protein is CASSIVLQGIDTQYF. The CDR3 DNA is TGTGCCAGTAGTATAGTCTTACAGGGAATCGATACGCAGTATTTT.

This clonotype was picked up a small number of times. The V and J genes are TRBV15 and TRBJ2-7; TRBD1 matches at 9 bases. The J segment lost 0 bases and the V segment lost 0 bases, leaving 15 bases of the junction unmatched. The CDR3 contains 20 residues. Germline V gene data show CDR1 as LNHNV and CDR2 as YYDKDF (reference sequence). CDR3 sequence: CATSRDIRDRALRSSYEQYF. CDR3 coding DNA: TGTGCCACCAGCAGAGATATCCGGGACAGGGCACTAAGGAGCTCCTACGAGCAGTACTTC.

The CDR3 sequence is CASSLVRDGLQVETQYF. The CDR3 DNA sequence: TGTGCCAGCAGCTTAGTCCGGGATGGGTTGCAGGTAGAGACCCAGTACTTC. The chain links TRBV7-2 to TRBJ2-5; tentatively, D is TRBD2 (5 bases). The CDR3 is 17 amino acids. V lost 1 base and J lost 4, with 19 bases in between. The germline gives CDR1 SGHTA, CDR2 FQGNSA.

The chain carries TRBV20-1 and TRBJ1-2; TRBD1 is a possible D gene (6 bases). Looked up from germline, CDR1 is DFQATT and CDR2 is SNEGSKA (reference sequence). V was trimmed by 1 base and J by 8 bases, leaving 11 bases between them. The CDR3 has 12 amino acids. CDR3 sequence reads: CSARAPRGGYTF. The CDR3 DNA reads TGCAGTGCTAGAGCCCCCAGGGGCGGCTACACCTTC.